This T cell receptor (beta chain) was captured in a study of blood T cell repertoires in COVID-19. V trimming: 1 base; J trimming: 9 bases; junction bases outside the gene matches: 5. The germline V gene encodes CDR1 LNHDA and CDR2 SQIVND (reference sequence). The CDR3 runs 14 residues. This clone was observed a few times. Some clones are missing from TCRdb's copy, which holds only in-frame ones; the method was immunoSEQ multiplex PCR. The profile shows a few hundred thousand clones, more than 85% of them singletons. The specimen sequenced was peripheral blood. This clonotype originated in a man aged 60 to 69 with acute or convalescent COVID-19. The rearrangement uses TRBV19 and TRBJ1-1; 10 bases line up with TRBD1. The CDR3 coding sequence is TGTGCCAGTAGTATAGTCCCGGGACAGGGGAAAGCTTTCTTT. The encoded protein is CASSIVPGQGKAFF.